Below are 6 T cell receptor beta chains sequenced from a single sample in a study of cytomegalovirus exposure and HLA in healthy donors (dated by TCRdb to about 2017). The library was prepared using the immunoSEQ multiplex PCR assay. For the multiplex PCR, a mixture combining 60 forward primers for TCR Vbeta segments and 13 reverse primers for TCR Jbeta segments was used. TCRdb obtained this table from immuneACCESS and retained in-frame rearrangements with V and J assigned. These tables miss some clones; where compared with another copy, unresolved V genes account for less than half of the shortfall, and the remainder is unexplained. Recorded for this sample are under 150,000 clones; around 84% of them occurred a single time. The ten top clones hold about 2.2% of the sample. Input material: PBMCs. These receptors were obtained from a middle-aged man in good health and CMV-seronegative.

The J gene is TRBJ1-4, the V gene TRBV7-6; tentative D call: TRBD1 (6 bases). The CDR3 spans 14 residues. V was trimmed by 1 base and J by 8 bases, leaving 11 bases between them. The germline gives CDR1 SGHVS, CDR2 FNYEAQ. The CDR3 protein is CASSLGGREEKLFF. Written as DNA, the CDR3 is TGTGCCAGCAGCTTAGGGGGGCGAGAGGAAAAACTGTTTTTT.

This sequence joins TRBV9 and TRBJ1-2, with 8 bases identical to TRBD1. This CDR3 has 14 residues. J was trimmed by 4 bases and V by 0 bases; bases with no gene match: 2. Germline CDR1 reads SGDLS; CDR2 reads YYNGEE. This chain's CDR3 is CASSVGQGTYGYTF. The CDR3 coding sequence is TGTGCCAGCAGCGTAGGACAGGGGACCTATGGCTACACCTTC.

The chain recombines TRBV5-1 with TRBJ2-5; possible D gene TRBD1, 6 bases. The CDR3 spans 14 residues. Trimming cost V 4 bases and J 2 bases, with 12 bases left between them. Per germline, CDR1 SGHRS and CDR2 YFSETQ. The chain's CDR3 is CASSRDIRQETQYF. The CDR3 bases are TGCGCCAGCAGCCGGGACATCAGACAAGAGACCCAGTACTTC.

The chain carries TRBV19 and TRBJ1-5, with D tentatively TRBD1 (6 bases). The CDR3 spans 14 residues. Germline lookup yields CDR1 LNHDA and CDR2 SQIVND (reference sequence). Trimming cost V 9 bases and J 2 bases, with 14 bases left between them. This chain's CDR3 is CASRPGGRNQPQHF. The CDR3 DNA is TGTGCCAGCCGACCGGGGGGCCGCAATCAGCCCCAGCATTTT. The full variable domain, in which reference TRBV19 and TRBJ1-5 provide the parts outside the CDR3, is DGGITQSPKYLFRKEGQNVTLSCEQNLNHDAMYWYRQDPGQGLRLIYYSQIVNDFQKGDIAEGYSVSREKKESFPLTVTSAQKNPTAFYLCASRPGGRNQPQHFGDGTRLSIL.

The chain employs TRBV28 and TRBJ1-2; TRBD1 aligns across 7 bases. V dropped 3 bases and J dropped 1; count of bases not matched to a gene: 8. Per germline, CDR1 MDHEN and CDR2 SYDVKM. This CDR3 spans 16 amino acids. The CDR3 sequence: CASSFLSRDSNYGYTF. CDR3 in DNA: TGTGCCAGCAGTTTCCTAAGCCGGGACAGTAACTATGGCTACACCTTC.

The genes are TRBV29-1 and TRBJ1-1; 12 bases line up with TRBD1. J lost 1 base, V lost 7 bases, and 31 bases had no gene match. The CDR3 has 23 amino acids. Looked up from germline, CDR1 is SQVTM and CDR2 is ANQGSEA. The CDR3 spells CSATTRTPGQGASTNYGNTEAFF. The CDR3 region has the DNA TGCAGCGCTACTACGCGTACCCCGGGACAGGGGGCTTCTACCAACTATGGGAACACTGAAGCTTTCTTT.